A selection of T cell receptor beta chains follows, all from one sample in a study of graft-versus-host responses after intestinal transplantation. TCRdb's table, derived via immunoSEQ multiplex PCR, lists solely in-frame clones and lacks some. The data contain 13,000 or so clones, less than 85% of them seen just once; the ten biggest clones take up over 6.5%. This specimen was PBMCs, taken about 300 days after intestinal transplant. The receptors were sampled from a human patient who received an intestinal transplant, so some T cells may come from the graft donor. Both conserved end residues are part of each CDR3. Each record gives: CDR3 protein, CDR3 DNA, D gene, J gene, V gene, clone size. The D gene is left open where the match is weak. Expanded clones are given a class, and other clones once, few, many or no size at all.

CASRPAKLGNEQYF	TGTGCCAGCAGACCGGCAAAACTAGGGAACGAGCAGTACTTC	-	TRBJ2-7	TRBV6-5	-
CASSSGQVRLQSNIQYF	TGTGCCAGCAGCTCCGGACAGGTTCGACTACAATCTAACATTCAGTACTTC	TRBD1	TRBJ2-4	TRBV28	-
CASSLMANGELFF	TGTGCCAGCAGCTTAATGGCGAACGGGGAGCTGTTTTTT	-	TRBJ2-2	TRBV11-2	-
CASSGRGQPQHF	TGTGCCAGCAGTGGCAGGGGTCAGCCCCAGCATTTT	-	TRBJ1-5	TRBV28	-
CASSVSPGLARNEQYF	TGTGCCAGCAGCGTCTCGCCCGGACTAGCGAGGAACGAGCAGTACTTC	TRBD2	TRBJ2-7	TRBV9	-
CASSFSGALNEQFF	TGTGCCAGCAGTTTCTCGGGGGCGTTGAATGAGCAGTTCTTC	-	TRBJ2-1	TRBV27	-
CASSEGGGGPSDTQYF	TGTGCCAGCAGTGAAGGGGGGGGAGGGCCGTCAGATACGCAGTATTTT	TRBD2	TRBJ2-3	TRBV25-1	-
CASSLYRSYSVTQYF	TGTGCCAGCAGTTTATATCGTTCTTACTCGGTCACGCAGTATTTT	-	TRBJ2-3	TRBV27	-
CASSPGVWHEQYF	TGTGCCAGCAGCCCAGGGGTCTGGCACGAGCAGTACTTC	-	TRBJ2-7	TRBV9	-
CASSQPYRGAGEKLFF	TGTGCCAGCAGTCAGCCATACAGGGGGGCAGGTGAAAAACTGTTTTTT	TRBD1	TRBJ1-4	TRBV28	-
CASSPSNRGRLSYEQYF	TGTGCCAGCAGTCCATCGAATCGGGGGCGGTTATCCTACGAGCAGTACTTC	-	TRBJ2-7	TRBV27	few
CASTLDRNTEAFF	TGTGCCAGCACCTTAGACAGGAACACTGAAGCTTTCTTT	-	TRBJ1-1	TRBV6-1	-
CASSEPPASGLYNEQFF	TGTGCCAGCAGTGAACCCCCTGCTAGCGGGCTTTACAATGAGCAGTTCTTC	TRBD2	TRBJ2-1	TRBV6-1	-
CAISEPSSYNEQFF	TGTGCCATCAGTGAGCCTAGCTCCTACAATGAGCAGTTCTTC	-	TRBJ2-1	TRBV10-3	-
CAISESRQGYGYTF	TGTGCCATCAGTGAGTCGCGGCAGGGCTATGGCTACACCTTC	-	TRBJ1-2	TRBV10-3	-
CASSARDTSYNEQFF	TGTGCCAGCAGCGCCCGGGACACCTCCTACAATGAGCAGTTCTTC	-	TRBJ2-1	TRBV9	-
CASSSTFKTSGHNEQFF	TGTGCCAGCAGCTCAACCTTTAAGACTAGCGGGCACAATGAGCAGTTCTTC	TRBD2	TRBJ2-1	TRBV7-2	-
CAIGMNTGELFF	TGTGCCATCGGGATGAACACCGGGGAGCTGTTTTTT	-	TRBJ2-2	TRBV10-3	few
CASRDSSYEQYF	TGTGCCAGCAGGGACAGCTCCTACGAGCAGTACTTC	-	TRBJ2-7	TRBV2	few
CASRELAGFSGANVLTF	TGTGCCAGTAGAGAACTAGCGGGGTTCTCTGGGGCCAACGTCCTGACTTTC	TRBD2	TRBJ2-6	TRBV19	-
CASSLRRTGGLNTEAFF	TGCGCCAGCAGCTTGAGGAGGACAGGGGGCTTGAACACTGAAGCTTTCTTT	TRBD1	TRBJ1-1	TRBV5-1	-
CASSGTGTNQPQHF	TGTGCCAGCAGCGGGACAGGGACCAATCAGCCCCAGCATTTT	TRBD1	TRBJ1-5	TRBV6-1	few
CASSLIAGYYEQYF	TGTGCCAGCAGTTTAATCGCGGGATACTACGAGCAGTACTTC	-	TRBJ2-7	TRBV28	-
CASSPSAQGQETQYF	TGCGCCAGCAGTCCCTCCGCACAGGGACAAGAGACCCAGTACTTC	-	TRBJ2-5	TRBV5-1	-
CASSINELGSYNEQFF	TGTGCCAGTAGTATTAATGAATTAGGCTCCTACAATGAGCAGTTCTTC	-	TRBJ2-1	TRBV19	-
CASSSQVISYNEQFF	TGTGCCAGCAGCTCCCAAGTGATCTCATACAATGAGCAGTTCTTC	-	TRBJ2-1	TRBV7-4	-
CATSRGVREGLEGPYEQYF	TGTGCCACCAGCAGAGGAGTACGGGAGGGCCTGGAAGGTCCCTACGAGCAGTACTTC	TRBD2	TRBJ2-7	TRBV15	-
CASSLSGTSGPNEQFF	TGTGCCAGCAGCCTGTCCGGGACTAGCGGTCCCAATGAGCAGTTCTTC	TRBD2	TRBJ2-1	TRBV28	-
CASSLDRASYEQYF	TGCGCCAGCAGCTTGGACAGGGCGAGCTACGAGCAGTACTTC	-	TRBJ2-7	TRBV5-1	-
CASSQDTGTGGEKLFF	TGTGCCAGCAGCCAAGATACCGGGACAGGGGGTGAAAAACTGTTTTTT	TRBD1	TRBJ1-4	TRBV4-2	-
CASSLSGVGETQYF	TGTGCCAGCAGTTTATCGGGGGTAGGGGAGACCCAGTACTTC	-	TRBJ2-5	TRBV27	-